This T cell receptor (beta chain) appears in the sequencing data of a study of cytomegalovirus exposure and HLA in healthy donors. On the study more broadly: Across around 400 genotyped donors, roughly 80% landed in the Caucasian-associated ancestry cluster.

The CDR3 consists of 15 residues. V shed 4 bases and J 3 bases; nucleotides not matched to a gene: 6. CDR1 is MGHRA and CDR2 is YSYEKL in the germline V gene. Regarding the study as a whole: Roughly 170 TCR beta chains were listed as cytomegalovirus-associated.

Use of 60 Vbeta and 13 Jbeta primers characterized the PCR. Here immunoSEQ multiplex PCR was the method, and the copy in TCRdb shows in-frame clones only, minus some. The data contain 110,000 or so clones, under 90% of them singletons. Of note for this clone: Its antigen is unknown.

Sequencing was performed on PBMCs. The TCR originated in a woman aged 18-29 years in good health and CMV-seronegative. The rearrangement links TRBV4-1 to TRBJ1-5; TRBD1 matches 7 bases. The chain's CDR3 is CASSLRQGNNQPQHF. CDR3 coding DNA: TGCGCCAGCAGCCTCCGACAGGGCAACAATCAGCCCCAGCATTTT.